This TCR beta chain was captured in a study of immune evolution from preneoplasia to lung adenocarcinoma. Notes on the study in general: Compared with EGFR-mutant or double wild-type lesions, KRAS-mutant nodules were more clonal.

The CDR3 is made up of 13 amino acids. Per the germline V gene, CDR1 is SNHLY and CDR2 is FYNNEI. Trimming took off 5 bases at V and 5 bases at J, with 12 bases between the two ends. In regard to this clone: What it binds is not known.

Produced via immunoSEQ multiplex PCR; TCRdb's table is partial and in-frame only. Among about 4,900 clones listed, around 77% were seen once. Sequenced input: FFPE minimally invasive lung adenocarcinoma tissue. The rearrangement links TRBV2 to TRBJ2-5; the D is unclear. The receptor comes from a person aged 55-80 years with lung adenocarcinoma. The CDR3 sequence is CASSPETGETQYF. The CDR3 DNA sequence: TGTGCCAGCAGTCCGGAGACCGGGGAGACCCAGTACTTC. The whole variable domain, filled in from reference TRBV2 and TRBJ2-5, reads EPEVTQTPSHQVTQMGQEVILRCVPISNHLYFYWYRQILGQKVEFLVSFYNNEISEKSEIFDDQFSVERPDGSNFTLKIRSTKLEDSAMYFCASSPETGETQYFGPGTRLLVL.